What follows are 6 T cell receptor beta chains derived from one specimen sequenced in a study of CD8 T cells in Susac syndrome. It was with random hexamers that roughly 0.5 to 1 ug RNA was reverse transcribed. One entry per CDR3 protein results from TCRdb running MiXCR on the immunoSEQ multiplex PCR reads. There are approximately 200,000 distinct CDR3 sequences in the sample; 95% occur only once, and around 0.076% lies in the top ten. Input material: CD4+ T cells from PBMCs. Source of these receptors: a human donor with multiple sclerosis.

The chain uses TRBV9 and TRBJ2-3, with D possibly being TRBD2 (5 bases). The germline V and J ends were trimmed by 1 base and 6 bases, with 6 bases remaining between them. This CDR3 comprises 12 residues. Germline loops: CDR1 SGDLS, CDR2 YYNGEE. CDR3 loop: CASSVPGDTQYF. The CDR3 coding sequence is TGTGCCAGCAGCGTACCGGGGGATACGCAGTATTTT. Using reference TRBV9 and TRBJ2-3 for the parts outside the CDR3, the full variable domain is DSGVTQTPKHLITATGQRVTLRCSPRSGDLSVYWYQQSLDQGLQFLIQYYNGEERAKGNILERFSAQQFPDLHSELNLSSLELGDSALYFCASSVPGDTQYFGPGTRLTVL.

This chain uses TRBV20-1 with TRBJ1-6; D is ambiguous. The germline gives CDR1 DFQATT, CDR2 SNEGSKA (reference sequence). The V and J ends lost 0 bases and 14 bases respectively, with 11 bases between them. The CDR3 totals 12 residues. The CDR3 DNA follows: TGCAGTGCTAGAGATTTTGGGTCAACCCTCCACTTT. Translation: CSARDFGSTLHF.

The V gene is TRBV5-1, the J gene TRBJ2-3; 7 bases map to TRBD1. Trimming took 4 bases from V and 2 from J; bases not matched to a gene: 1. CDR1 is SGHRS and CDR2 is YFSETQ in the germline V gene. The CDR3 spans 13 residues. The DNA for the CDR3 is TGCGCCAGCAGCGGGACAGACACAGATACGCAGTATTTT. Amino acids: CASSGTDTDTQYF.

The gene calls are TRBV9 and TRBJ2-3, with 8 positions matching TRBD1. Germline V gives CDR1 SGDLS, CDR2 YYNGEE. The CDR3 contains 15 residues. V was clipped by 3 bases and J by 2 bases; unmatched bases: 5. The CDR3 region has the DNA TGTGCCAGCAGCGCAGACAGGGGTAACACAGATACGCAGTATTTT. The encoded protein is CASSADRGNTDTQYF.

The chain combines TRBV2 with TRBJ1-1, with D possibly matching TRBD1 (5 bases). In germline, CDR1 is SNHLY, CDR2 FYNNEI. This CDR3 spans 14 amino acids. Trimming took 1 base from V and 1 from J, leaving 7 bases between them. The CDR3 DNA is TGTGCCAGCAGTGAAGGACAGACGAACACTGAAGCTTTCTTT. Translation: CASSEGQTNTEAFF.

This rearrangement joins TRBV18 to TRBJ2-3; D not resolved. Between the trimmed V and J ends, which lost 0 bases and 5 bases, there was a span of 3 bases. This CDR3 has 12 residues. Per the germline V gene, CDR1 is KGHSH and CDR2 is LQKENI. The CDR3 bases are TGTGCCAGCTCACCACCCGGAGATACGCAGTATTTT. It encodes CASSPPGDTQYF.